This TCR beta chain was found in a study of technical replicates of blood from several donors. CDR3 size: 12 residues. Trimming pared 7 bases from V and 9 bases from J, leaving 13 bases between. Germline loops: CDR1 GTSNPN, CDR2 SVGIG (reference sequence). The data were produced by immunoSEQ multiplex PCR, yet TCRdb's version contains in-frame clones alone and is incomplete. There are about 100,000 clones in the sample; roughly 95% occur only once, and 0.21% lies in the top ten. The source is a human donor in good health. Input material: T cells isolated from PBMCs. This chain links TRBV30 with TRBJ1-6; D is unclear. In nucleotides, the CDR3 is TGTGCCTTCGGACGGGATTTTTCACCCCTCCACTTT. It translates to CAFGRDFSPLHF.